Shown below are 30 T cell receptor beta chains from a single sample sequenced in a study of blood T cell repertoires in COVID-19. Clones were sequenced by immunoSEQ multiplex PCR, and TCRdb holds only the in-frame ones, with some missing. The table lists about 180,000 clones, approximately 85% of them singletons, with roughly 9% in the top ten. The sample was PBMCs or T cells enriched from blood (not recorded which). These receptors were taken from a young woman who had recovered from COVID-19.

V usage is TRBV15 and J usage is TRBJ2-3; possibly TRBD2 for D (6 bases). The CDR3 spans 14 residues. V gave up 6 bases and J gave up 5 bases, with 15 bases separating them. Germline CDR1 and CDR2: LNHNV and YYDKDF (reference sequence). CDR3 sequence (DNA): TGTGCCACCAGGACGGGGGTGATGCAAGATACGCAGTATTTT. It encodes CATRTGVMQDTQYF.

This clone showed up just once. The chain links TRBV5-4 to TRBJ2-2; 7 positions agree with TRBD1. Germline assignment: CDR1 SGHNT and CDR2 YYREEE (reference sequence). The J segment lost 7 bases and the V segment lost 4 bases, leaving 13 bases of the junction unmatched. The CDR3 totals 16 residues. The CDR3 sequence: CASSRTGEWGIGELFF. The CDR3 DNA reads as TGTGCCAGCAGCCGAACAGGGGAGTGGGGGATCGGGGAGCTGTTTTTT.

V gene TRBV9 combines with J gene TRBJ1-3; possibly TRBD1 for D (6 bases). Germline loops: CDR1 SGDLS, CDR2 YYNGEE. The length of the CDR3 is 17 residues. The V gene lost 3 bases and the J gene lost 0 bases, with 16 bases spanning the gap. The chain's CDR3 is CASSASSGGSSGNTIYF. In DNA, the CDR3 is TGTGCCAGCAGCGCAAGTTCGGGGGGCAGCTCTGGAAACACCATATATTTT.

This clone was detected once. The chain recombines TRBV5-8 with TRBJ2-3, with D maybe TRBD2 (6 bases). In germline, CDR1 is SGHTS, CDR2 YDEGEE. The V gene lost 0 bases and the J gene lost 2 bases, with 25 bases spanning the gap. CDR3 length: 20 residues. The CDR3 protein is CASSLEVIMGTPTLTDTQYF. CDR3 bases: TGTGCCAGCAGCTTGGAGGTTATAATGGGGACTCCGACCCTCACAGATACGCAGTATTTT.

This chain joins TRBV6-1 and TRBJ1-4; the match to TRBD1 covers 7 bases. CDR1 is MNHNS, CDR2 SASEGT, per germline. Unmatched junction bases numbered 7, after V lost 1 base and J lost 8 bases. The CDR3 loop spans 15 amino acids. CDR3 sequence: CASSEGRQGREKLFF. The DNA for the CDR3 is TGTGCCAGCAGTGAAGGTCGACAGGGCCGGGAAAAACTGTTTTTT.

J is TRBJ2-7 and V is TRBV28, with 8 bases fitting TRBD2. The J segment lost 2 bases and the V segment lost 7 bases, leaving 13 bases of the junction unmatched. This CDR3 spans 16 amino acids. CDR1 MDHEN and CDR2 SYDVKM come from the germline V gene. The chain's CDR3 is CASNSPGGGVAYEQYF. The DNA for the CDR3 is TGTGCCAGCAACTCACCGGGAGGGGGAGTGGCCTACGAGCAGTACTTC. The full variable domain, its missing parts supplied by reference TRBV28 and TRBJ2-7, is DVKVTQSSRYLVKRTGEKVFLECVQDMDHENMFWYRQDPGLGLRLIYFSYDVKMKEKGDIPEGYSVSREKKERFSLILESASTNQTSMYLCASNSPGGGVAYEQYFGPGTRLTVT.

This clone was seen only once. This sequence joins TRBV5-1 and TRBJ2-5; TRBD2 might be the D (7 bases). V lost 4 bases and J 5 bases, leaving 18 bases between the germline ends. Germline V gene data show CDR1 as SGHRS and CDR2 as YFSETQ. The CDR3 loop spans 15 amino acids. The CDR3 is CASSGGQRGLETQYF. Here the CDR3 DNA reads TGCGCCAGCAGCGGGGGCCAGCGGGGATTGGAGACCCAGTACTTC.

V gene TRBV4-3 combines with J gene TRBJ1-2, with a weak D call TRBD1 (6 bases). The V gene's germline CDR1 is LGHNA and CDR2 YSLEER. The V and J ends lost 5 bases and 2 bases respectively, with 6 bases between them. CDR3 length: 12 residues. The CDR3 DNA reads as TGCGCCAGCAGCGGACAGAACTATGGCTACACCTTC. Translated, it gives CASSGQNYGYTF.

The V and J genes are TRBV2 and TRBJ2-7, with 8 bases lining up with TRBD1. Germline CDR1 is SNHLY and CDR2 is FYNNEI. This CDR3 comprises 13 residues. J lost 4 bases, V lost 3 bases, and 2 bases had no gene match. The CDR3 loop is CASSDRGRYEQYF. The CDR3 DNA sequence: TGTGCCAGCAGTGACAGGGGGCGATACGAGCAGTACTTC.

The chain has TRBV15 and TRBJ2-2; 9 nucleotides match TRBD1. The germline V gene has CDR1 LNHNV and CDR2 YYDKDF (reference sequence). Trimming cost V 1 base and J 4 bases; bases outside gene matches: 10. The CDR3 is 18 residues long. The CDR3 reads CATSRGETGGSGTGELFF. The CDR3 DNA is TGTGCCACCAGCAGAGGTGAAACAGGGGGCTCGGGCACCGGGGAGCTGTTTTTT.

The V gene is TRBV27, the J gene TRBJ2-1, with 8 bases aligning to TRBD2. The CDR3 loop spans 15 amino acids. Per germline, CDR1 MNHEY and CDR2 SMNVEV (reference sequence). V was clipped by 2 bases and J by 5 bases; unmatched bases: 5. CDR3 nucleotides: TGTGCCAGCAGTTTAGAGGGACTAGATGACAATGAGCAGTTCTTC. The encoded protein is CASSLEGLDDNEQFF.

The chain carries TRBV7-9 and TRBJ2-2; unclear D gene. CDR1 and CDR2 (germline): SEHNR, FQNEAQ (reference sequence). The CDR3 is made up of 14 amino acids. Between the trimmed V and J ends, which lost 3 bases and 6 bases, there was a span of 11 bases. The CDR3, as DNA: TGTGCCAGCAGCTTTTCTTCCGTGTCCGGGGAGCTGTTTTTT. This sequence encodes CASSFSSVSGELFF.

V gene TRBV30 combines with J gene TRBJ1-5; weak D call: TRBD1 (6 bases). This CDR3 is 13 amino acids long. Per germline, CDR1 GTSNPN and CDR2 SVGIG (reference sequence). The V end was cut by 5 bases, the J end by 3 bases, with 11 bases between. CDR3 in DNA: TGTGCCTGGGCACGGGACACCAATCAGCCCCAGCATTTT. Protein: CAWARDTNQPQHF.

The V gene is TRBV11-2, the J gene TRBJ2-1; possible D gene TRBD1, 6 bases. The germline V gene encodes CDR1 SGHAT and CDR2 FQNNGV. The CDR3 is 13 residues long. V dropped 5 bases and J dropped 10 bases, with 15 bases sitting between them. CDR3 in amino acids: CASSQEWGTEQFF. The CDR3 DNA follows: TGTGCCAGCAGCCAGGAGTGGGGGACAGAGCAGTTCTTC.

The gene calls are TRBV6-4 and TRBJ2-1, with 8 nucleotides matching TRBD1. The CDR3 sequence is 14 residues long. Germline assignment: CDR1 MRHNA and CDR2 SNTAGT. The trim removed 5 bases at V and 7 bases at J, leaving 7 bases unmatched. CDR3 sequence: CASSTDRESNEQFF. The CDR3 DNA is TGTGCCAGCAGTACGGACAGGGAGTCAAATGAGCAGTTCTTC.

The V and J genes are TRBV27 and TRBJ2-3, with 10 bases identical to TRBD2. CDR1 and CDR2 from the germline V gene are MNHEY and SMNVEV (reference sequence). CDR3 length: 16 residues. With 8 bases clipped from V and 6 bases from J, the junction kept 14 bases outside the gene matches. In nucleotides, the CDR3 is TGTGCCAGCGGAGGGCCCTATAGCGGGGGGTCGGATACGCAGTATTTT. Translated: CASGGPYSGGSDTQYF.

The chain has TRBV30 and TRBJ1-5, with TRBD1 identical over 7 bases. The CDR3 has 16 residues. From germline, CDR1 is GTSNPN and CDR2 SVGIG (reference sequence). The trim removed 0 bases at V and 1 base at J, leaving 6 bases unmatched. The CDR3 reads CAWSVPWTGSNQPQHF. The CDR3 DNA reads TGTGCCTGGAGTGTACCATGGACAGGCAGCAATCAGCCCCAGCATTTT.

The chain's CDR3 is CASSQEHRVANYGYTF. The CDR3 nucleotides are TGTGCCAGCAGCCAAGAGCATCGGGTCGCGAACTATGGCTACACCTTC. The rearrangement links TRBV3-1 (or the pseudogene TRBV3-2) to TRBJ1-2, with no clear D. The V and J ends lost 0 bases and 2 bases respectively, with 13 bases between them. Germline V gives CDR1 LGHDT, CDR2 YNNKEL (reference sequence). The CDR3 length is 16 residues.

This chain links TRBV7-2 with TRBJ2-1; D gene unclear. Trimming shortened V by 1 base and J by 5 bases, and 6 bases separated the two germline ends. This CDR3 contains 13 residues. The V gene's germline CDR1 is SGHTA and CDR2 FQGNSA. The CDR3 region has the DNA TGTGCCAGCAGCTTAGTGCCAGACAATGAGCAGTTCTTC. Residues: CASSLVPDNEQFF.

The chain links TRBV7-2 to TRBJ1-4, with a tentative D call TRBD1 (5 bases). Trimming stripped 5 bases from V and 2 bases from J, with 9 bases between. The CDR3 spans 14 residues. Germline values: CDR1 SGHTA, CDR2 FQGNSA. CDR3 amino acids: CASSPGFTNEKLFF. For the CDR3, the DNA is TGTGCCAGCAGCCCAGGGTTTACTAATGAAAAACTGTTTTTT.

This clone came up once. The J gene is TRBJ2-3, the V gene TRBV7-2; 7 positions match TRBD2. The ends lost 4 bases at V and 1 base at J; junction bases unmatched: 5. CDR3 length: 15 residues. Germline-derived CDR1 and CDR2 are SGHTA and FQGNSA. The CDR3 loop is CASSWGTTRTDTQYF. In DNA form, the CDR3 reads TGTGCCAGCAGCTGGGGGACTACCCGCACAGATACGCAGTATTTT. Complete variable domain (other parts from reference TRBV7-2 and TRBJ2-3): GAGVSQSPSNKVTEKGKDVELRCDPISGHTALYWYRQSLGQGLEFLIYFQGNSAPDKSGLPSDRFSAERTGGSVSTLTIQRTQQEDSAVYLCASSWGTTRTDTQYFGPGTRLTVL.

The V and J genes are TRBV27 and TRBJ1-1; 8 bases fit TRBD1. The germline V gene encodes CDR1 MNHEY and CDR2 SMNVEV (reference sequence). The V segment lost 3 bases and the J segment 4 bases; nucleotides outside the gene matches: 7. This CDR3 is built from 15 residues. The CDR3 loop reads CASSFGGQEGTEAFF. The CDR3 region has the DNA TGTGCCAGCAGTTTTGGGGGACAGGAGGGCACTGAAGCTTTCTTT.

The J gene is TRBJ2-5, the V gene TRBV3-1 (or the pseudogene TRBV3-2); TRBD2 matches at 12 bases. The V and J ends lost 7 bases and 4 bases, in that order; junction bases with no gene match: 7. Germline V gives CDR1 LGHDT, CDR2 YNNKEL (reference sequence). The CDR3 is made up of 15 amino acids. The CDR3 reads CASNDLAGGRETQYF. The DNA for the CDR3 is TGTGCCAGCAATGACCTAGCGGGAGGGAGAGAGACCCAGTACTTC.

The gene calls are TRBV6-5 and TRBJ2-2; TRBD1 might be the D (5 bases). The CDR3 contains 14 residues. Trimming left V 2 bases short and J 3 bases short, with 7 bases between. CDR1 is MNHEY, CDR2 SVGAGI, per germline. This chain's CDR3 is CASSYDSYTGELFF. The DNA for the CDR3 is TGTGCCAGCAGTTACGACAGCTACACCGGGGAGCTGTTTTTT.

The chain links TRBV11-2 to TRBJ1-4; maybe TRBD1 (5 bases). The CDR3 consists of 13 residues. Germline values: CDR1 SGHAT, CDR2 FQNNGV. Deletions cut 3 bases from V and 11 bases from J, with 13 bases between. CDR3 nucleotides: TGTGCCAGCAGCTTGCGACTGGGGGGGAAACTGTTTTTT. Its translation is CASSLRLGGKLFF. Full variable domain (rest looked up from reference TRBV11-2 and TRBJ1-4): EAGVAQSPRYKIIEKRQSVAFWCNPISGHATLYWYQQILGQGPKLLIQFQNNGVVDDSQLPKDRFSAERLKGVDSTLKIQPAKLEDSAVYLCASSLRLGGKLFFGSGTQLSVL.

The chain employs TRBV5-4 and TRBJ2-7; tentative D call: TRBD2 (6 bases). The CDR3 covers 15 residues. Trimming took 0 bases from V and 0 from J, leaving 10 bases between them. Germline CDR1 SGHNT, CDR2 YYREEE (reference sequence). DNA for the CDR3: TGTGCCAGCAGCTTGGGCGGGGAAGACTCCTACGAGCAGTACTTC. Its translation: CASSLGGEDSYEQYF.

The V gene is TRBV24-1, the J gene TRBJ1-5, with a tentative D call TRBD1 (5 bases). The length of the CDR3 is 15 residues. V was clipped by 4 bases and J by 1 base, with 10 bases between them. Looked up from germline, CDR1 is KGHDR and CDR2 is SFDVKD. Here the CDR3 DNA reads TGTGCCACCAGTGACAGGGCAGAGAGCAATCAGCCCCAGCATTTT. It encodes CATSDRAESNQPQHF.

The count of this clone is one. The rearrangement links TRBV10-2 to TRBJ2-3; 8 bases fit TRBD2. The V gene's germline CDR1 is WSHSY and CDR2 SAAADI. The CDR3 spans 16 residues. The V gene end was trimmed by 3 bases and the J gene end by 0 bases; junction bases not matched to a gene: 5. This CDR3 reads CASSDQAGASTDTQYF. The CDR3 DNA reads TGCGCCAGCAGTGATCAAGCGGGGGCTAGCACAGATACGCAGTATTTT.

This clone appeared once. The chain combines TRBV7-9 with TRBJ1-2; D is uncertain. V lost 3 bases and J 1 base, leaving 3 bases between the germline ends. This CDR3 region has 12 residues. In germline, CDR1 is SEHNR, CDR2 FQNEAQ (reference sequence). The CDR3 region has the DNA TGTGCCAGCAGCTTCCGTAACTATGGCTACACCTTC. Translation: CASSFRNYGYTF.

The chain has TRBV19 and TRBJ1-5; 7 bases are shared with TRBD1. Germline CDR1 is LNHDA and CDR2 is SQIVND (reference sequence). The junction had 7 bases not matched to a gene; V was cut back by 4 bases and J by 1 base. The CDR3 has 16 residues. The CDR3 sequence is CASSKDRVRSNQPQHF. The CDR3 bases are TGTGCCAGTAGTAAAGACAGGGTCAGGAGCAATCAGCCCCAGCATTTT.